The rows below give T cell receptor beta chains drawn from one sample of a study of shared clonotypes between healthy human individuals. TCRdb's table, derived via immunoSEQ multiplex PCR, lists solely in-frame clones and lacks some. Among around 1,900,000 clones listed, 80% to 95% were seen once. The sample was naive CD8+ T cells from PBMCs. The receptors shown here come from a man younger than 30 in good health. Some clones in this sample may be carry-over from other donors' samples. Both conserved end residues are part of each CDR3. A D gene is named only where the DNA matches it firmly. The size entry is marked missing in some rows and otherwise reads once, few, many or a size class.

CDR3aa: CASSPSMGETQYF
CDR3nt: TGTGCCAGCAGCCCAAGCATGGGGGAGACCCAGTACTTC
d_gene: .
v_gene: TRBV7-2
j_gene: TRBJ2-5
abundance: .

CDR3aa: CASSTRTGPGYEQYF
CDR3nt: TGTGCCAGTAGTACCAGGACAGGGCCGGGCTACGAGCAGTACTTC
d_gene: TRBD1
v_gene: TRBV19
j_gene: TRBJ2-7
abundance: .

CDR3aa: CASSPYGGSYEQYF
CDR3nt: TGTGCCAGCAGCCCCTATGGGGGTTCCTACGAGCAGTACTTC
d_gene: .
v_gene: TRBV27
j_gene: TRBJ2-7
abundance: .

CDR3aa: CASSPSGSRETQYF
CDR3nt: TGTGCCAGCAGCCCTAGCGGGAGCAGGGAGACCCAGTACTTC
d_gene: TRBD2
v_gene: TRBV6-6
j_gene: TRBJ2-5
abundance: .

CDR3aa: CASSEVAGAVEQFF
CDR3nt: TGTGCCAGCAGTGAGGTAGCGGGAGCGGTTGAGCAGTTCTTC
d_gene: TRBD2
v_gene: TRBV6-4
j_gene: TRBJ2-1
abundance: .

CDR3aa: CASSGEGQSGSTDTQYF
CDR3nt: TGTGCCAGCAGCGGTGAAGGACAGTCGGGAAGCACAGATACGCAGTATTTT
d_gene: .
v_gene: TRBV13
j_gene: TRBJ2-3
abundance: .

CDR3aa: CASSLRYITHEQYF
CDR3nt: TGTGCCAGCAGTTTGAGGTACATTACCCACGAGCAGTACTTC
d_gene: .
v_gene: TRBV28
j_gene: TRBJ2-7
abundance: .

CDR3aa: CASSAWDSEAFF
CDR3nt: TGTGCCAGCAGCGCCTGGGACAGTGAAGCTTTCTTT
d_gene: TRBD1
v_gene: TRBV7-9
j_gene: TRBJ1-1
abundance: .

CDR3aa: CASSLGREGRNEQFF
CDR3nt: TGTGCCAGCAGTTTGGGCAGGGAAGGGCGCAATGAGCAGTTCTTC
d_gene: .
v_gene: TRBV27
j_gene: TRBJ2-1
abundance: .

CDR3aa: CATSHGTEPQTRTWTQYF
CDR3nt: TGTGCCACCAGTCACGGGACAGAACCACAAACAAGAACGTGGACCCAGTACTTC
d_gene: TRBD1
v_gene: TRBV15
j_gene: TRBJ2-5
abundance: .

CDR3aa: CASSLGPTVTHEAFF
CDR3nt: TGTGCCAGCAGCTTAGGTCCGACAGTAACTCATGAAGCTTTCTTT
d_gene: .
v_gene: TRBV7-9
j_gene: TRBJ1-1
abundance: few

CDR3aa: CAWSVLARNEQFF
CDR3nt: TGTGCCTGGAGTGTACTAGCGCGGAATGAGCAGTTCTTC
d_gene: TRBD2
v_gene: TRBV30
j_gene: TRBJ2-1
abundance: .

CDR3aa: CASSHQGGRKYTDTQYF
CDR3nt: TGCGCCAGCAGCCACCAGGGCGGGAGGAAGTACACAGATACGCAGTATTTT
d_gene: TRBD2
v_gene: TRBV4-1
j_gene: TRBJ2-3
abundance: .

CDR3aa: CASSLGTGPGYTF
CDR3nt: TGTGCCAGCAGCCTGGGGACAGGGCCAGGCTACACCTTC
d_gene: TRBD1
v_gene: TRBV9
j_gene: TRBJ1-2
abundance: few

CDR3aa: CASSHRGPSQETQYF
CDR3nt: TGCGCCAGCAGCCACAGAGGCCCGTCTCAAGAGACCCAGTACTTC
d_gene: .
v_gene: TRBV4-3
j_gene: TRBJ2-5
abundance: .

CDR3aa: CASSTGSGTDTQYF
CDR3nt: TGTGCCAGCTCGACAGGGTCAGGAACAGATACGCAGTATTTT
d_gene: TRBD1
v_gene: TRBV13
j_gene: TRBJ2-3
abundance: .

CDR3aa: CASSYLGRLTTSSYEQYF
CDR3nt: TGTGCCAGCAGTTACTTAGGGAGACTGACAACGAGCTCCTACGAGCAGTACTTC
d_gene: .
v_gene: TRBV28
j_gene: TRBJ2-7
abundance: .

CDR3aa: CASSFSWGAGQPQHF
CDR3nt: TGCGCCAGCAGCTTTTCGTGGGGGGCTGGACAGCCCCAGCATTTT
d_gene: .
v_gene: TRBV4-3
j_gene: TRBJ1-5
abundance: .

CDR3aa: CASSLGRGRSHEQFF
CDR3nt: TGCGCCAGCAGCTTGGGTCGCGGGAGATCCCATGAGCAGTTCTTC
d_gene: TRBD2
v_gene: TRBV5-1
j_gene: TRBJ2-1
abundance: .

CDR3aa: CASINREPYEQYF
CDR3nt: TGTGCCAGCATAAACAGGGAACCCTACGAGCAGTACTTC
d_gene: .
v_gene: TRBV27
j_gene: TRBJ2-7
abundance: .

CDR3aa: CASSLDRGGELFF
CDR3nt: TGTGCCAGCAGCTTAGACAGAGGAGGGGAGCTGTTTTTT
d_gene: .
v_gene: TRBV7-9
j_gene: TRBJ2-2
abundance: .

CDR3aa: CASSLGPSGANVLTF
CDR3nt: TGTGCCAGCAGCCTGGGACCGTCTGGGGCCAACGTCCTGACTTTC
d_gene: .
v_gene: TRBV7-9
j_gene: TRBJ2-6
abundance: .

CDR3aa: CATSRDVREEQYF
CDR3nt: TGTGCCACCAGCAGAGATGTCCGCGAAGAGCAGTACTTC
d_gene: .
v_gene: TRBV15
j_gene: TRBJ2-7
abundance: .

CDR3aa: CASSLGWGELFF
CDR3nt: TGTGCCAGCAGCTTAGGATGGGGGGAACTGTTTTTT
d_gene: .
v_gene: TRBV11-2
j_gene: TRBJ1-4
abundance: .

CDR3aa: CAWSVPPRKTEAFF
CDR3nt: TGTGCCTGGAGTGTGCCGCCCCGTAAGACTGAAGCTTTCTTT
d_gene: .
v_gene: TRBV30
j_gene: TRBJ1-1
abundance: .

CDR3aa: CASSLSVAEQFF
CDR3nt: TGTGCCAGCAGCTTATCCGTCGCTGAGCAGTTCTTC
d_gene: .
v_gene: TRBV7-9
j_gene: TRBJ2-1
abundance: .

CDR3aa: CASSQDFNEQYF
CDR3nt: TGCGCCAGCAGCCAAGATTTTAACGAGCAGTACTTC
d_gene: .
v_gene: TRBV4-1
j_gene: TRBJ2-7
abundance: .

CDR3aa: CASSLGTVSTEAFF
CDR3nt: TGTGCCAGCAGCTTGGGGACGGTGAGCACTGAAGCTTTCTTT
d_gene: .
v_gene: TRBV7-6
j_gene: TRBJ1-1
abundance: .

CDR3aa: CASSHSGDVTEAFF
CDR3nt: TGCGCCAGCAGCCACTCAGGGGATGTCACTGAAGCTTTCTTT
d_gene: .
v_gene: TRBV4-3
j_gene: TRBJ1-1
abundance: once

CDR3aa: CASSLVFQGPLQETQYF
CDR3nt: TGCGCCAGCAGCTTGGTTTTCCAGGGGCCCCTCCAAGAGACCCAGTACTTC
d_gene: .
v_gene: TRBV5-1
j_gene: TRBJ2-5
abundance: .

CDR3aa: CASSFPAREQFF
CDR3nt: TGTGCCAGTAGTTTCCCGGCGCGAGAGCAGTTCTTC
d_gene: .
v_gene: TRBV19
j_gene: TRBJ2-1
abundance: .

CDR3aa: CASSVVATNEQFF
CDR3nt: TGTGCCAGCAGCGTAGTGGCTACGAATGAGCAGTTCTTC
d_gene: .
v_gene: TRBV9
j_gene: TRBJ2-1
abundance: once

CDR3aa: CASSVGNTIYF
CDR3nt: TGTGCCAGCAGCGTCGGGAACACCATATATTTT
d_gene: .
v_gene: TRBV9
j_gene: TRBJ1-3
abundance: few

CDR3aa: CASSESSWTSYEQYF
CDR3nt: TGCGCCAGCAGTGAGTCGAGTTGGACCTCCTACGAGCAGTACTTC
d_gene: .
v_gene: TRBV10-2
j_gene: TRBJ2-7
abundance: .

CDR3aa: CASSLDRSRTDTQYF
CDR3nt: TGTGCCAGCAGCTTAGACAGGAGCCGCACAGATACGCAGTATTTT
d_gene: .
v_gene: TRBV5-5
j_gene: TRBJ2-3
abundance: once

CDR3aa: CASSLAHAYGYTF
CDR3nt: TGTGCCAGTTCTTTGGCACATGCCTATGGCTACACCTTC
d_gene: .
v_gene: TRBV19
j_gene: TRBJ1-2
abundance: .

CDR3aa: CASSALAGGYNEETQYF
CDR3nt: TGTGCCAGCAGTGCTCTAGCGGGAGGATATAATGAGGAGACCCAGTACTTC
d_gene: TRBD2
v_gene: TRBV6-1
j_gene: TRBJ2-5
abundance: .

CDR3aa: CASSAGGGYTNYGYTF
CDR3nt: TGTGCCAGCAGCGCCGGCGGGGGCTATACTAACTATGGCTACACCTTC
d_gene: .
v_gene: TRBV5-6
j_gene: TRBJ1-2
abundance: once

CDR3aa: CASSFLQETQYF
CDR3nt: TGTGCCAGCAGTTTTCTTCAGGAGACCCAGTACTTC
d_gene: .
v_gene: TRBV28
j_gene: TRBJ2-5
abundance: .

CDR3aa: CAWTEPAESGYTF
CDR3nt: TGTGCCTGGACGGAGCCCGCGGAGAGTGGCTACACCTTC
d_gene: .
v_gene: TRBV30
j_gene: TRBJ1-2
abundance: .

CDR3aa: CASSPTQPSGTDTQYF
CDR3nt: TGTGCCAGCAGCCCCACCCAGCCTAGCGGCACAGATACGCAGTATTTT
d_gene: .
v_gene: TRBV5-4
j_gene: TRBJ2-3
abundance: .

CDR3aa: CASSSGTGLQAYEQYF
CDR3nt: TGTGCCAGCAGCTCCGGGACAGGGCTTCAGGCCTACGAGCAGTACTTC
d_gene: TRBD1
v_gene: TRBV5-6
j_gene: TRBJ2-7
abundance: .

CDR3aa: CASRAGEQFF
CDR3nt: TGTGCCAGCAGGGCCGGTGAGCAGTTCTTC
d_gene: .
v_gene: TRBV7-9
j_gene: TRBJ2-1
abundance: .

CDR3aa: CSGRQGGEQYF
CDR3nt: TGCAGCGGAAGACAGGGAGGCGAGCAGTACTTC
d_gene: .
v_gene: TRBV29-1
j_gene: TRBJ2-7
abundance: once

CDR3aa: CASSLLAGPTYEQYF
CDR3nt: TGTGCCAGCAGTTTACTAGCGGGGCCTACCTACGAGCAGTACTTC
d_gene: TRBD2
v_gene: TRBV2
j_gene: TRBJ2-7
abundance: .

CDR3aa: CASSPPRGQGSGNTIYF
CDR3nt: TGCGCCAGCAGTCCCCCCCGAGGACAGGGATCAGGAAACACCATATATTTT
d_gene: TRBD1
v_gene: TRBV4-1
j_gene: TRBJ1-3
abundance: .

CDR3aa: CASSFYFSPAPNYGYTF
CDR3nt: TGTGCCAGCAGCTTTTATTTTTCCCCCGCTCCTAACTATGGCTACACCTTC
d_gene: .
v_gene: TRBV5-5
j_gene: TRBJ1-2
abundance: .

CDR3aa: CATSSPISGELFF
CDR3nt: TGTGCCACCAGCAGTCCTATCTCCGGGGAGCTGTTTTTT
d_gene: .
v_gene: TRBV15
j_gene: TRBJ2-2
abundance: .

CDR3aa: CASSSEYSGNTIYF
CDR3nt: TGTGCCAGCAGCTCAGAGTACTCTGGAAACACCATATATTTT
d_gene: .
v_gene: TRBV7-9
j_gene: TRBJ1-3
abundance: .

CDR3aa: CSVILAGGWSTDTQYF
CDR3nt: TGCAGCGTCATATTAGCAGGGGGCTGGAGCACAGATACGCAGTATTTT
d_gene: TRBD1
v_gene: TRBV29-1
j_gene: TRBJ2-3
abundance: .

CDR3aa: CASSQVWAANEKLFF
CDR3nt: TGCGCCAGCAGCCAAGTCTGGGCTGCTAATGAAAAACTGTTTTTT
d_gene: .
v_gene: TRBV4-3
j_gene: TRBJ1-4
abundance: .

CDR3aa: CASRETGLNTEAFF
CDR3nt: TGTGCCAGCAGGGAGACGGGGCTGAACACTGAAGCTTTCTTT
d_gene: .
v_gene: TRBV6-4
j_gene: TRBJ1-1
abundance: .

CDR3aa: CASTDRVTYEQYF
CDR3nt: TGTGCCAGCACGGACAGGGTTACCTACGAGCAGTACTTC
d_gene: TRBD1
v_gene: TRBV2
j_gene: TRBJ2-7
abundance: once

CDR3aa: CASSLDNYQVSHEQYF
CDR3nt: TGTGCCAGCAGCTTAGATAACTACCAGGTCAGCCACGAGCAGTACTTC
d_gene: .
v_gene: TRBV7-9
j_gene: TRBJ2-7
abundance: .